A selection of T cell receptor beta chains follows, all from one sample in a study of T cell changes during pregnancy in multiple sclerosis. Profiled with immunoSEQ multiplex PCR; TCRdb holds only in-frame clones, not every one. The sample carries roughly 15,000 clones, 80% to 85% recorded once. The sequencing used CD8+ T cells from peripheral blood mononuclear cells, collected in the third trimester of pregnancy. The receptors shown here come from a female donor in good health, enrolled as a control in a pregnancy study. Both conserved end residues are trimmed from each CDR3. Fields, in order: J gene, V gene, CDR3 protein.

j_gene: TRBJ1-5; v_gene: TRBV4-3; CDR3aa: ASSQDWQGNQPQH
j_gene: TRBJ1-1; v_gene: TRBV19; CDR3aa: ASSSVPGAEAF
j_gene: TRBJ2-2; v_gene: TRBV6-5; CDR3aa: ASSYGGVGTGELF
j_gene: TRBJ2-7; v_gene: TRBV5-1; CDR3aa: ASSFFIRTGPYEQY
j_gene: TRBJ1-2; v_gene: TRBV6-1; CDR3aa: ASSEPHRHQVGAGYGYT
j_gene: TRBJ2-7; v_gene: TRBV9; CDR3aa: ASSVVPGTGVHEQY
j_gene: TRBJ2-7; v_gene: TRBV6-1; CDR3aa: ASKRQDFYEQY
j_gene: TRBJ1-3; v_gene: TRBV12-5; CDR3aa: ASGLVSFGRGPIGNTIY
j_gene: TRBJ2-5; v_gene: TRBV6-5; CDR3aa: ASSYTRDGETQY
j_gene: TRBJ2-7; v_gene: TRBV30; CDR3aa: AWSPGTGGYEQY
j_gene: TRBJ2-3; v_gene: TRBV6-4; CDR3aa: ASSLLAGDPDTQY
j_gene: TRBJ2-3; v_gene: TRBV6-4; CDR3aa: ASSASGTDTQY
j_gene: TRBJ1-3; v_gene: TRBV4-3; CDR3aa: ASSPQGPGNTIY
j_gene: TRBJ2-7; v_gene: TRBV20-1; CDR3aa: SARDPGKEY
j_gene: TRBJ1-2; v_gene: TRBV27; CDR3aa: ASSLSGSDYGYT
j_gene: TRBJ1-1; v_gene: TRBV5-8; CDR3aa: ASSLGRTEAF
j_gene: TRBJ2-7; v_gene: TRBV6-1; CDR3aa: ASSDLAGPADEQY
j_gene: TRBJ2-7; v_gene: TRBV5-1; CDR3aa: ASSPGQGLYEQY
j_gene: TRBJ2-7; v_gene: TRBV19; CDR3aa: ASSYRSGGSPYEQY
j_gene: TRBJ2-5; v_gene: TRBV19; CDR3aa: ASSPGGETQY
j_gene: TRBJ1-2; v_gene: TRBV4-3; CDR3aa: ASSQKTGTGGYGYT
j_gene: TRBJ2-5; v_gene: TRBV12-5; CDR3aa: ASGRDIFQETQY
j_gene: TRBJ2-7; v_gene: TRBV27; CDR3aa: ASSPGQWGNYEQY
j_gene: TRBJ1-1; v_gene: TRBV7-9; CDR3aa: ASSLARGTEAF
j_gene: TRBJ1-2; v_gene: TRBV29-1; CDR3aa: SGGQIEGGYT
j_gene: TRBJ2-3; v_gene: TRBV11-2; CDR3aa: ASSAYTDTQY
j_gene: TRBJ1-6; v_gene: TRBV6-5; CDR3aa: ASSYEEVSPLH
j_gene: TRBJ1-1; v_gene: TRBV30; CDR3aa: AWSVRSGLEAF
j_gene: TRBJ1-2; v_gene: TRBV9; CDR3aa: ASSHLLGGYGYT
j_gene: TRBJ1-2; v_gene: TRBV6-5; CDR3aa: ASSYGGPDFA
j_gene: TRBJ2-7; v_gene: TRBV11-2; CDR3aa: ASSPGTSGYYEQY
j_gene: TRBJ1-1; v_gene: TRBV5-1; CDR3aa: AARGQGDEAF
j_gene: TRBJ2-7; v_gene: TRBV18; CDR3aa: ASSRGLESYEQY
j_gene: TRBJ2-7; v_gene: TRBV27; CDR3aa: ASSSSPGYEQY
j_gene: TRBJ2-7; v_gene: TRBV27; CDR3aa: ASSLRPPGEQY
j_gene: TRBJ2-3; v_gene: TRBV5-1; CDR3aa: ASSPWTSGGSTDTQY
j_gene: TRBJ2-1; v_gene: TRBV14; CDR3aa: ASSQSRLEQF
j_gene: TRBJ2-7; v_gene: TRBV20-1; CDR3aa: SASTYEQY
j_gene: TRBJ2-3; v_gene: TRBV7-9; CDR3aa: ASSLGLENVPQY